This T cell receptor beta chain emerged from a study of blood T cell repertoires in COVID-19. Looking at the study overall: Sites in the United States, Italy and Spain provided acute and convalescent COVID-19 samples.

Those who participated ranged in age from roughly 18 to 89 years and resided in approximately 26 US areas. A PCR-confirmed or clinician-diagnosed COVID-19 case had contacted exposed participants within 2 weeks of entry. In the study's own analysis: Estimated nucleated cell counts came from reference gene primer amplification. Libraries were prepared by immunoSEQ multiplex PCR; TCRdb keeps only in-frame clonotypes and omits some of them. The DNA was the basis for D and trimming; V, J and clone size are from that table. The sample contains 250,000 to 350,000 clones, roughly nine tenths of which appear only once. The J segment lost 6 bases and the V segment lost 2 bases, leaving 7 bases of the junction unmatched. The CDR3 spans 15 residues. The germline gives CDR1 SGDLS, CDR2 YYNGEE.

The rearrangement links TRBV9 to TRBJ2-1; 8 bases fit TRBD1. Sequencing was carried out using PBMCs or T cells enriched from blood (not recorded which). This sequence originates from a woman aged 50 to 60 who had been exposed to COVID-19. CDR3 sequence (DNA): TGTGCCAGCAGCGTTGGGGACAGGAGATCCAATGAGCAGTTCTTC. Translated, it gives CASSVGDRRSNEQFF.